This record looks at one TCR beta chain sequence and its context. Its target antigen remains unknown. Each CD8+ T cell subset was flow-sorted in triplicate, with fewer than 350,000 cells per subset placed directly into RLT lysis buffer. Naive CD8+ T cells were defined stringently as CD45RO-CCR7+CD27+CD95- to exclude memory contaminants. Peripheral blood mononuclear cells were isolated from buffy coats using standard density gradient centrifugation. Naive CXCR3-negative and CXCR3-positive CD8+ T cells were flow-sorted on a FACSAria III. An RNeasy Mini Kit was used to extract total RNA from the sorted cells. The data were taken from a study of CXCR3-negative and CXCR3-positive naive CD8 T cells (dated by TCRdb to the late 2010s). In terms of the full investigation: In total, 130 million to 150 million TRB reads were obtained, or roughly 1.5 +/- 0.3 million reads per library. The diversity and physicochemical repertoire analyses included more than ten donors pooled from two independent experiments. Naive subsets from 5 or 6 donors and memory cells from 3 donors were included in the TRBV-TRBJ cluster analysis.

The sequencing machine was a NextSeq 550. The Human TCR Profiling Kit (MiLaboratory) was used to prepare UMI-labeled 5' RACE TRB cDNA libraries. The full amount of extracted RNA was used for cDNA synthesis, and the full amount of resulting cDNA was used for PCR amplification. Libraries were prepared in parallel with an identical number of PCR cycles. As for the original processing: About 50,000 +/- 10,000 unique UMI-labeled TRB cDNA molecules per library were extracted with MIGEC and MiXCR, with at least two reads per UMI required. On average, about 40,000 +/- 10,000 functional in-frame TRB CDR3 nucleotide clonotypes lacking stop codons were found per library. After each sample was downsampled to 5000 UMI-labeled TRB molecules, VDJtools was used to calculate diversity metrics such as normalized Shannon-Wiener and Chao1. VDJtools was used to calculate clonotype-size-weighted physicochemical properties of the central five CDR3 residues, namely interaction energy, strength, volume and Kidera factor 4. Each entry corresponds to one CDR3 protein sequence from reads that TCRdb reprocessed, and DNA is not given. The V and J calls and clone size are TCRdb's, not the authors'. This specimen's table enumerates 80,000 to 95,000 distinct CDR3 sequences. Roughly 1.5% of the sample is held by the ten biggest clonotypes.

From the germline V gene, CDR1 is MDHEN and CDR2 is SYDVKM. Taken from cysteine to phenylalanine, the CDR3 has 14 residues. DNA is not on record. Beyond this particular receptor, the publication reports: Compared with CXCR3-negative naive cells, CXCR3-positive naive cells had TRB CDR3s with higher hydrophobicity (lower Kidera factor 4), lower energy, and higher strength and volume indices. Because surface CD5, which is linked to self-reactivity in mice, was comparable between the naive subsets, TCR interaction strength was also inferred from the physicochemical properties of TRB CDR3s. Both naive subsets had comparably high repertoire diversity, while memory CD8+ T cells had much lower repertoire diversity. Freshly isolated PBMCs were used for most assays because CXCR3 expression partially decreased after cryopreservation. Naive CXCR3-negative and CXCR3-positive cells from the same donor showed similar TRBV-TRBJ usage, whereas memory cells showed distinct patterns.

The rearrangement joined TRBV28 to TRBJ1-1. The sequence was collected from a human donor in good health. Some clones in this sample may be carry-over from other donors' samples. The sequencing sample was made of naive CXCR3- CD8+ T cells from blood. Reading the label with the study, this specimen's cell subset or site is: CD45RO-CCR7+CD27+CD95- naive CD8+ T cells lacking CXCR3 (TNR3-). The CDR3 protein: CASSFESLNTEAFF.